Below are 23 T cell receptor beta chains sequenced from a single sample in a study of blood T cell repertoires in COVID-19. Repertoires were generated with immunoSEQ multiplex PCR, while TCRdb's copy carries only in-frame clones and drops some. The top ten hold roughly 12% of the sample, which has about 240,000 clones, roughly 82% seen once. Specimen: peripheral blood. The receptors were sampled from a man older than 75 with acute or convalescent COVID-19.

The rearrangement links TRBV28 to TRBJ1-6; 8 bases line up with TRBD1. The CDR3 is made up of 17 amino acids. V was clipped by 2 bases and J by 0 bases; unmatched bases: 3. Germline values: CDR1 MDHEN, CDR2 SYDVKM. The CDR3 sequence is CASSLEQGASYNSPLHF. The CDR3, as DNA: TGTGCCAGCAGTTTAGAGCAGGGGGCCTCCTATAATTCACCCCTCCACTTT.

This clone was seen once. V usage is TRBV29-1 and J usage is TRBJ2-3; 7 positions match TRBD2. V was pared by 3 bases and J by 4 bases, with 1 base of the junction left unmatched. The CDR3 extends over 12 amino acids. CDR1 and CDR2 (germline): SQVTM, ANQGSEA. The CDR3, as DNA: TGCAGCGTTGAGGGGGGGGCAGATACGCAGTATTTT. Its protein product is CSVEGGADTQYF.

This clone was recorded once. CDR3 loop: CASSATAYNEQFF. CDR3 nucleotides: TGTGCCAGTAGTGCGACAGCTTACAATGAGCAGTTCTTC. V usage is TRBV19 and J usage is TRBJ2-1, with TRBD1 as a possible D gene (5 bases). Germline V lookup: CDR1 LNHDA, CDR2 SQIVND (reference sequence). The CDR3 is 13 amino acids. The V end was cut by 5 bases, the J end by 4 bases, with 9 bases between.

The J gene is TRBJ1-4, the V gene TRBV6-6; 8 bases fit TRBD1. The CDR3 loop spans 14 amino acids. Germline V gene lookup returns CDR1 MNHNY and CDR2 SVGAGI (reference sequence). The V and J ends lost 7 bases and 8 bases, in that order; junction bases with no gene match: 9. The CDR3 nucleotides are TGTGCCAGCACCCTACACGGACAGGGAGAAAAACTGTTTTTT. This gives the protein CASTLHGQGEKLFF.

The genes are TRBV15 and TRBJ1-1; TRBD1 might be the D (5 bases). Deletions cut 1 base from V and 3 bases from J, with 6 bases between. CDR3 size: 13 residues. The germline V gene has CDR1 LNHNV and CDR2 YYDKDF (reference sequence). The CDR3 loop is CATSRAGDTEAFF. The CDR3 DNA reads TGTGCCACCAGCAGAGCGGGGGACACTGAAGCTTTCTTT.

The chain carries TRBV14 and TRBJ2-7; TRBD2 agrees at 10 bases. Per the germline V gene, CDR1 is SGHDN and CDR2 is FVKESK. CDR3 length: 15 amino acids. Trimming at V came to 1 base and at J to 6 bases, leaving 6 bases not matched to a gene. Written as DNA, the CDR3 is TGTGCCAGCAGCCAAGCCCCTAGCGGGAGTGGCGAGCAGTACTTC. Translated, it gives CASSQAPSGSGEQYF.

CDR3 nucleotide sequence: TGTGCCAGCAGTTCCCCGCGTGGGAGGGCCCCCTACGAGCAGTACTTC. It yields the protein CASSSPRGRAPYEQYF. The chain has TRBV28 and TRBJ2-7; TRBD2 aligns across 7 bases. V lost 4 bases to trimming and J lost 2 bases; unmatched junction nucleotides: 11. CDR1 is MDHEN, CDR2 SYDVKM, per germline. The CDR3 consists of 16 residues.

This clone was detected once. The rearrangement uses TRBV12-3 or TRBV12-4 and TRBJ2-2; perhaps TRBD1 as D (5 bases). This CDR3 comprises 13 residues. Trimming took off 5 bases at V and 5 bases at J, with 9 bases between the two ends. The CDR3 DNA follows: TGTGCCAGCAGTGGGGCTCAAACCGGGGAGCTGTTTTTT. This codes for CASSGAQTGELFF.

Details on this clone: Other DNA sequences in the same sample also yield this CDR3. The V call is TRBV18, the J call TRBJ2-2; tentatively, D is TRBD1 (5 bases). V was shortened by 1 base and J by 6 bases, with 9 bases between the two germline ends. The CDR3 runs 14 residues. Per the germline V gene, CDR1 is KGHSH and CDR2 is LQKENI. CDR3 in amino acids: CASSPQQGAGELFF. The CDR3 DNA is TGTGCCAGCTCACCACAGCAGGGTGCCGGGGAGCTGTTTTTT.

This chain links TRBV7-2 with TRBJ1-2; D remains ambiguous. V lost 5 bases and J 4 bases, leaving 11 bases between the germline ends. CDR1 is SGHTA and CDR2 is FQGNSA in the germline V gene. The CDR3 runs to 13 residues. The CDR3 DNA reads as TGTGCCAGCAGCCTTGACACAGTCTATGGCTACACCTTC. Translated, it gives CASSLDTVYGYTF.

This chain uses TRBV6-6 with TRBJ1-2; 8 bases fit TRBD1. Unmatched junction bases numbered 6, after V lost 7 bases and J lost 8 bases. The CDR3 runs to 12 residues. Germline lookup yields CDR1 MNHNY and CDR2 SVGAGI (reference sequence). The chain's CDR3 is CASTKTGDGYTF. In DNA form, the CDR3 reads TGTGCCAGCACCAAGACAGGGGACGGCTACACCTTC.

This CDR3 reads CASSLSDRGRTDTQYF. CDR3 DNA: TGCGCCAGCAGCTTGAGTGACAGGGGGAGAACAGATACGCAGTATTTT. The gene calls are TRBV5-1 and TRBJ2-3; 9 bases are shared with TRBD1. This CDR3 is built from 16 residues. The V gene's germline CDR1 is SGHRS and CDR2 YFSETQ. With V trimmed by 1 base and J by 3 bases, 6 bases remained unmatched.

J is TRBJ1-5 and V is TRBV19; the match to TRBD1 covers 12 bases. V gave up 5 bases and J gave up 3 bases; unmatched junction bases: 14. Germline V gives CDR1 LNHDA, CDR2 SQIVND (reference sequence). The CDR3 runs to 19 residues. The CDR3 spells CASSWRGTGGFKANQPQHF. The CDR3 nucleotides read TGTGCCAGTAGTTGGAGAGGGACAGGGGGCTTTAAGGCCAATCAGCCCCAGCATTTT.

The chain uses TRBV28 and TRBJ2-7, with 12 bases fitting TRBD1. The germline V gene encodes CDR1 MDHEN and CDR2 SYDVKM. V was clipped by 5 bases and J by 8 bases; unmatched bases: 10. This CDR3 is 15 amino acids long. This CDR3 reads CASSTTGQGALKQYF. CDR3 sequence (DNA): TGTGCCAGCAGTACAACGGGACAGGGGGCTTTAAAGCAGTACTTC.

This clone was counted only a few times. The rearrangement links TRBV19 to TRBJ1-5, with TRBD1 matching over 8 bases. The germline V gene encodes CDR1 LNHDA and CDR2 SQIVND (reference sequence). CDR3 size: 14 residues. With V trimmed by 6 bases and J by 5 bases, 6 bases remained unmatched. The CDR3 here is CASRGRGQYQPQHF. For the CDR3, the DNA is TGTGCCAGTAGGGGCAGGGGGCAGTATCAGCCCCAGCATTTT.

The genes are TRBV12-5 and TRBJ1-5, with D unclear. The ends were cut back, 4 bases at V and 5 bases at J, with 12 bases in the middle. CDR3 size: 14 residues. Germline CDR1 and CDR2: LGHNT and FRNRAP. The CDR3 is CASGSHLNDQPQHF. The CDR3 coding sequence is TGTGCTAGTGGTTCTCACTTGAACGATCAGCCCCAGCATTTT. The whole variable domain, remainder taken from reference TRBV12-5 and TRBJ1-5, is DARVTQTPRHKVTEMGQEVTMRCQPILGHNTVFWYRQTMMQGLELLAYFRNRAPLDDSGMPKDRFSAEMPDATLATLKIQPSEPRDSAVYFCASGSHLNDQPQHFGDGTRLSIL.

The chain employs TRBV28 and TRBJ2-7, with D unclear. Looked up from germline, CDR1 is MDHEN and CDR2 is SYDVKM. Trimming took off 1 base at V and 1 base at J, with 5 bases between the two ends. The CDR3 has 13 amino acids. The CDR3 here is CASSLFLSYEQYF. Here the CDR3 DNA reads TGTGCCAGCAGTTTATTCCTTTCCTACGAGCAGTACTTC.

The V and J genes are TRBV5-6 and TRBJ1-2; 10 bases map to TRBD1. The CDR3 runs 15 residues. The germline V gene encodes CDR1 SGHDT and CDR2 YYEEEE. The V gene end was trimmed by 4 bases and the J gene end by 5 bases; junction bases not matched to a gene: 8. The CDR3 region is CASSPQTGGGYGYTF. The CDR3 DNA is TGTGCCAGCAGCCCCCAGACAGGGGGCGGGTATGGCTACACCTTC.

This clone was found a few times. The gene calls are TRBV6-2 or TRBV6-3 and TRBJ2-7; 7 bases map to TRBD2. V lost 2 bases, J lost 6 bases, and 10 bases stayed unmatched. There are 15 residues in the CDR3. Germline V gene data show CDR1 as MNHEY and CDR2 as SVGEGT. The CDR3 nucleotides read TGTGCCAGCAGTTACCGAGCTAGCGGTGGACGCGAGCAGTACTTC. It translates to CASSYRASGGREQYF.

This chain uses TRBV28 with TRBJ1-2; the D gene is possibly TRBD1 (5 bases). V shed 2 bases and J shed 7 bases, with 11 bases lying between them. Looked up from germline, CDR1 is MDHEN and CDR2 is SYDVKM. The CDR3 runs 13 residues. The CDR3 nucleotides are TGTGCCAGCAGTTTACAGGGTCCCCTTGGCTACACCTTC. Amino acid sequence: CASSLQGPLGYTF.

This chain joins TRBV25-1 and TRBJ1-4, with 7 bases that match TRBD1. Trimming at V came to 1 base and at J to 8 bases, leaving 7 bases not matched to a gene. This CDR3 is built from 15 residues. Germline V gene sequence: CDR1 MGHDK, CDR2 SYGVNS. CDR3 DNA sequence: TGTGCCAGCAGTGAATTCAAGGGGGCTTGGGAAAAACTGTTTTTT. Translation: CASSEFKGAWEKLFF.

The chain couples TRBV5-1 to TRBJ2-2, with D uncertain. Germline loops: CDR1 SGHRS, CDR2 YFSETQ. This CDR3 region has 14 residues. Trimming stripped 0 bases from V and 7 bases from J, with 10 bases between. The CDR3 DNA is TGCGCCAGCAGCTTGGAATTCTCCCTCGGGGAGCTGTTTTTT. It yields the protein CASSLEFSLGELFF.

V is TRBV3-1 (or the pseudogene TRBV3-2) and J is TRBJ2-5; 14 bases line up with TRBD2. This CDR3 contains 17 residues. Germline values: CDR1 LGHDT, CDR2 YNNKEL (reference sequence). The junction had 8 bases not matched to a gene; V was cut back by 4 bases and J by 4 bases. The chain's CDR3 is CASSLLRGTSGRETQYF. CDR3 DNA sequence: TGTGCCAGCAGCCTCCTTAGGGGGACTAGCGGGAGAGAGACCCAGTACTTC.